The 17 T cell receptor beta chains below were found in one sample sequenced in a study of cytomegalovirus exposure and HLA in healthy donors. Researchers ran the PCR with 60 Vbeta and 13 Jbeta primers. Produced via immunoSEQ multiplex PCR; TCRdb's table is partial and in-frame only. The sample holds about 64,000 clones, roughly 70% seen once. Sequencing was carried out using PBMCs. Receptors originate from a male donor in good health and CMV-seropositive.

This clone was counted between two and nine times. The chain links TRBV5-1 to TRBJ2-5; 11 bases align to TRBD1. Trimming removed 4 bases from V and 4 bases from J; junction bases left unmatched: 9. Germline CDR1 and CDR2: SGHRS and YFSETQ. The CDR3 is 16 amino acids. CDR3 amino acids: CASSHGDRGLGETQYF. CDR3 bases: TGCGCCAGCAGCCACGGGGACAGGGGGTTAGGAGAGACCCAGTACTTC.

The table lists this clone with a few counts. The chain joins TRBV9 to TRBJ2-1; D perhaps matches TRBD1 (6 bases). Trimming removed 0 bases from V and 3 bases from J, with 13 bases in between. The CDR3 is 16 residues long. CDR1 and CDR2 (germline): SGDLS, YYNGEE. The CDR3 coding sequence is TGTGCCAGCAGCGTAGCTGAGGAAGGGGGCTACAATGAGCAGTTCTTC. Its protein is CASSVAEEGGYNEQFF.

V gene TRBV10-3 combines with J gene TRBJ1-6; D is ambiguous. The CDR3 has 13 residues. In germline, CDR1 is ENHRY, CDR2 SYGVKD. V lost 6 bases and J lost 4, with 7 bases in between. The CDR3 DNA is TGTGCCATCAGGGGAGGATATAATTCACCCCTCCACTTT. Translation: CAIRGGYNSPLHF.

The chain couples TRBV19 to TRBJ2-5, with 9 positions matching TRBD1. This CDR3 spans 13 amino acids. Looked up from germline, CDR1 is LNHDA and CDR2 is SQIVND (reference sequence). V lost 8 bases, J lost 5 bases, and 6 bases stayed unmatched. CDR3 DNA: TGTGCCAGTCGGGACAGGGCATGGGAGACCCAGTACTTC. Encoded protein: CASRDRAWETQYF.

V is TRBV15 and J is TRBJ1-5, with D uncertain. With 1 base removed from V and 4 bases from J, the gap between germline ends came to 14 bases. CDR1 and CDR2 (germline): LNHNV, YYDKDF (reference sequence). The CDR3 loop spans 16 amino acids. The CDR3 here is CATSRVNSLGNQPQHF. The CDR3 DNA is TGTGCCACCAGCAGAGTGAACAGTCTGGGTAATCAGCCCCAGCATTTT.

The chain has TRBV6-5 and TRBJ2-5, with 11 nucleotides matching TRBD1. In germline, CDR1 is MNHEY, CDR2 SVGAGI. This CDR3 has 15 residues. Trimming cost V 6 bases and J 2 bases; bases outside gene matches: 5. For the CDR3, the DNA is TGTGCCAGCAGGGGGGGACAGGGGGGGCAAGAGACCCAGTACTTC. Amino acid sequence: CASRGGQGGQETQYF.

The J gene is TRBJ2-7, the V gene TRBV9, with 9 bases identical to TRBD2. The CDR3 spans 15 residues. Germline CDR1 is SGDLS and CDR2 is YYNGEE. V shed 1 base, J shed 7 bases, and the junction held 9 bases outside the gene matches. CDR3 sequence reads: CASSVTAGGMGEQYF. CDR3 nucleotides: TGTGCCAGCAGCGTAACAGCGGGAGGTATGGGGGAGCAGTACTTC.

This clone was observed a single time. This chain connects TRBV6-1 to TRBJ1-1; 9 bases are a match to TRBD1. The trim removed 3 bases at V and 0 bases at J, leaving 2 bases unmatched. This CDR3 is 15 amino acids long. Germline-derived CDR1 and CDR2 are MNHNS and SASEGT. The CDR3 is CASSDGTGMNTEAFF. CDR3 in DNA: TGTGCCAGCAGTGATGGGACAGGGATGAACACTGAAGCTTTCTTT.

V is TRBV30 and J is TRBJ1-1, with no clear D. The CDR3 extends over 14 amino acids. CDR1 is GTSNPN and CDR2 is SVGIG in the germline V gene (reference sequence). V lost 1 base to trimming and J lost 9 bases, with 18 bases between them. CDR3 sequence: CAWSGFAQGSQAFF. The CDR3 nucleotides read TGTGCCTGGAGTGGGTTCGCTCAAGGGAGTCAAGCTTTCTTT.

This chain joins TRBV5-4 and TRBJ2-7; 9 nucleotides align to TRBD1. Germline loops: CDR1 SGHNT, CDR2 YYREEE (reference sequence). This CDR3 contains 15 residues. V was clipped by 4 bases and J by 3 bases; unmatched bases: 8. The CDR3 bases are TGTGCCAGCAGCCCGGGACAGGGAGTGAGCTACGAGCAGTACTTC. Translated: CASSPGQGVSYEQYF. The full variable domain, completed using reference TRBV5-4 and TRBJ2-7, is ETGVTQSPTHLIKTRGQQVTLRCSSQSGHNTVSWYQQALGQGPQFIFQYYREEENGRGNFPPRFSGLQFPNYSSELNVNALELDDSALYLCASSPGQGVSYEQYFGPGTRLTVT.

This chain uses TRBV5-1 with TRBJ1-1; tentative D call: TRBD1 (5 bases). Germline V lookup: CDR1 SGHRS, CDR2 YFSETQ. CDR3 size: 16 residues. V was cut by 4 bases and J by 0 bases, with 16 bases left in between. The CDR3 is CASSPREGLMNTEAFF. CDR3 in DNA: TGCGCCAGCAGCCCCCGGGAGGGACTAATGAACACTGAAGCTTTCTTT.

The chain is built from TRBV27 and TRBJ2-7; TRBD2 might be the D (6 bases). The ends were cut back, 2 bases at V and 6 bases at J, with 8 bases in the middle. The germline gives CDR1 MNHEY, CDR2 SMNVEV (reference sequence). The CDR3 totals 12 residues. CDR3 sequence reads: CASSLAGGEQYF. The CDR3 DNA follows: TGTGCCAGCAGTTTAGCCGGGGGCGAGCAGTACTTC.

This clone was found once. The rearrangement joins TRBV4-3 to TRBJ2-1, with D unresolved. Germline loops: CDR1 LGHNA, CDR2 YSLEER. This CDR3 is built from 14 residues. V was clipped by 4 bases and J by 0 bases, with 7 bases between them. The CDR3 bases are TGCGCCAGCAGCCCCCGAGGCTCCTACAATGAGCAGTTCTTC. It is translated as CASSPRGSYNEQFF.

This clone was observed a handful of times. J is TRBJ1-1 and V is TRBV15, with TRBD1 as a possible D gene (6 bases). V was shortened by 0 bases and J by 0 bases, with 11 bases between the two germline ends. The CDR3 contains 16 residues. In germline, CDR1 is LNHNV, CDR2 YYDKDF (reference sequence). DNA of the CDR3: TGTGCCACCAGCAGAGATGGGGACACCATGAACACTGAAGCTTTCTTT. Translating gives CATSRDGDTMNTEAFF.

The V gene is TRBV9, the J gene TRBJ1-2, with 7 bases matching TRBD1. Germline V gives CDR1 SGDLS, CDR2 YYNGEE. After removal of 1 base from V and 4 bases from J, the junction contained 7 bases not matched to a gene. CDR3 length: 15 residues. The CDR3 region has the DNA TGTGCCAGCAGCGTACGGGGTCAGGGGGGCTATGGCTACACCTTC. It specifies CASSVRGQGGYGYTF.

The rearrangement uses TRBV13 and TRBJ1-5; D may be TRBD1 (6 bases). CDR1 is PRHDT, CDR2 FYEKMQ, per germline (reference sequence). The CDR3 is 15 residues long. V was pared by 2 bases and J by 3 bases, with 11 bases between. CDR3 sequence: CASSLSGEPNQPQHF. The CDR3 DNA is TGTGCCAGCAGCTTATCAGGGGAACCCAATCAGCCCCAGCATTTT.

For this clone: This specimen includes other DNA sequences encoding the same CDR3. The CDR3 nucleotides are TGCAGCGCCAGGGGGACTGAAGCTTTCTTT. Its translation: CSARGTEAFF. The chain uses TRBV29-1 and TRBJ1-1; 7 positions agree with TRBD1. CDR1 and CDR2 from the germline V gene are SQVTM and ANQGSEA. With 7 bases clipped from V and 5 bases from J, the junction kept 1 base outside the gene matches. This CDR3 has 10 amino acids.